These 9 T cell receptor beta chains share one sample of origin, sequenced in a study of OX40 agonist ivuxolimab in advanced cancers. Produced via immunoSEQ multiplex PCR; TCRdb's table is partial and in-frame only. The sample lists approximately 89,000 clones; around 88% were seen once. This specimen consisted of CD4+ or CD8+ T cells sorted from blood, obtained in a trial of the OX40 agonist ivuxolimab. The source is an adult with an advanced solid tumor such as melanoma, head and neck, liver or kidney cancer.

This clone was recorded a few times. J is TRBJ2-2 and V is TRBV9; no firm D call. V lost 3 bases, J lost 4 bases, and 13 bases lay in between. This CDR3 has 15 amino acids. The germline gives CDR1 SGDLS, CDR2 YYNGEE. The DNA of the CDR3 is TGTGCCAGCAGCGCCAGGACCCTTGGCACCGGGGAGCTGTTTTTT. Translation: CASSARTLGTGELFF.

The chain recombines TRBV11-2 with TRBJ1-1, with D tentatively TRBD1 (5 bases). The CDR3 is 16 amino acids. V lost 7 bases to trimming and J lost 1 base, with 19 bases between them. The germline gives CDR1 SGHAT, CDR2 FQNNGV. The CDR3 nucleotides read TGTGCCAGCAACTTCGGGGGTGGGACGGGGAACACTGAAGCTTTCTTT. Protein product: CASNFGGGTGNTEAFF.

This clone was seen once. The chain carries TRBV29-1 and TRBJ2-6; unclear D gene. CDR1 SQVTM and CDR2 ANQGSEA come from the germline V gene. V lost 2 bases and J lost 1, with 0 bases in between. The CDR3 loop spans 12 amino acids. Here the CDR3 reads CSVESGANVLTF. In DNA form, the CDR3 reads TGCAGCGTTGAATCTGGGGCCAACGTCCTGACTTTC.

J is TRBJ1-2 and V is TRBV25-1; D is possibly TRBD1 (5 bases). Germline V lookup: CDR1 MGHDK, CDR2 SYGVNS. The CDR3 length is 15 residues. Trimming stripped 3 bases from V and 0 bases from J, with 11 bases between. CDR3 amino acids: CASSEAGVPNYGYTF. DNA of the CDR3: TGTGCCAGCAGTGAGGCGGGGGTTCCTAACTATGGCTACACCTTC.

The J gene is TRBJ2-1, the V gene TRBV7-2; no reliable D call. Germline V gives CDR1 SGHTA, CDR2 FQGNSA. This CDR3 is 12 amino acids long. V lost 8 bases to trimming and J lost 10 bases, with 15 bases between them. The CDR3 sequence: CASGLPSREQFF. The CDR3 nucleotides read TGTGCCAGCGGCCTGCCTTCCCGGGAGCAGTTCTTC.

CDR3 loop: CASSLNRADRERGDSYEQYF. Written as DNA, the CDR3 is TGTGCCAGCAGTTTAAACAGGGCGGACAGGGAAAGGGGAGACTCCTACGAGCAGTACTTC. J is TRBJ2-7 and V is TRBV28, with TRBD1 identical over 8 bases. V lost 2 bases, J lost 0 bases, and 18 bases stayed unmatched. The CDR3 extends over 20 amino acids. Germline loops: CDR1 MDHEN, CDR2 SYDVKM.

The rearrangement uses TRBV4-3 and TRBJ1-5, with no clear D. In germline, CDR1 is LGHNA, CDR2 YSLEER. The CDR3 spans 15 residues. With 0 bases removed from V and 2 bases from J, the gap between germline ends came to 8 bases. CDR3 in amino acids: CASSQDVFGNQPQHF. In DNA form, the CDR3 reads TGCGCCAGCAGCCAAGATGTTTTTGGCAATCAGCCCCAGCATTTT.

This chain uses TRBV5-6 with TRBJ2-6; the D gene could be TRBD1 or TRBD2 (5 bases each). In germline, CDR1 is SGHDT, CDR2 YYEEEE. The CDR3 length is 15 residues. The V and J ends lost 2 bases and 3 bases respectively, with 9 bases between them. The CDR3 nucleotides read TGTGCCAGCAGCTTCGGGGCGGGTGGGGCCAACGTCCTGACTTTC. It specifies CASSFGAGGANVLTF.

The chain joins TRBV6-5 to TRBJ2-3; possibly TRBD1 or TRBD2 for D (5 bases each). V shed 0 bases and J shed 7 bases, with 11 bases lying between them. Germline V CDR1 and CDR2: MNHEY, SVGAGI. The CDR3 consists of 14 residues. CDR3 DNA sequence: TGTGCCAGCAGTTACTCCGGGGCTACGAATACGCAGTATTTT. Translated: CASSYSGATNTQYF.